This T cell receptor (beta chain) was found in a study of blood T cell repertoires in COVID-19. TCRdb keeps only in-frame clones here, not all; method: immunoSEQ multiplex PCR. Of 110,000 to 150,000 clones detected, around 82% appear once; the ten largest clones hold approximately 5%. Participant ages covered roughly 18 to 89 years across about 22 US areas. This clone was counted a single time. Sequencing used PBMCs or T cells enriched from blood (not recorded which). This sequence was found in a man in his forties or fifties with acute COVID-19.

The CDR3 DNA reads TGTGCCAGTAAGGTACAGGCGAGCAATCAGCCCCAGCATTTT. Residues: CASKVQASNQPQHF. This sequence joins TRBV19 and TRBJ1-5, with D maybe TRBD1 (5 bases). V was clipped by 7 bases and J by 1 base, with 11 bases between them. CDR1 is LNHDA and CDR2 is SQIVND in the germline V gene (reference sequence). The CDR3 is made up of 14 amino acids.